Presented here are 18 T cell receptor beta chains from one specimen sequenced in a study of blood T cell repertoires in COVID-19. The method was immunoSEQ multiplex PCR; TCRdb's version includes in-frame clones alone and lacks a portion of them. Of some 140,000 clones in the sample, roughly 80% were seen once. The sequenced sample was peripheral blood. These receptors all stem from a man aged 55 to 70 who had recovered from COVID-19.

This rearrangement joins TRBV6-4 to TRBJ1-5, with 7 positions matching TRBD1. Germline trimming cut 0 bases from V and 5 bases from J; bases unmatched to any gene: 13. The CDR3 is made up of 18 amino acids. Germline CDR1 is MRHNA and CDR2 is SNTAGT. The CDR3: CASSDSIWKGAIDQPQHF. The CDR3 DNA reads as TGTGCCAGCAGTGACTCAATTTGGAAGGGGGCGATCGATCAGCCCCAGCATTTT.

V usage is TRBV10-3 and J usage is TRBJ1-2; D uncertain. V dropped 3 bases and J dropped 6 bases, with 8 bases sitting between them. The CDR3 is made up of 12 amino acids. Germline V gives CDR1 ENHRY, CDR2 SYGVKD. Written as DNA, the CDR3 is TGTGCCATCAGTGACCTCCGGGATGGCTACACCTTC. It yields the protein CAISDLRDGYTF.

This chain uses TRBV19 with TRBJ2-5; 9 bases map to TRBD2. V lost 6 bases and J lost 4; bases outside the gene matches: 6. This CDR3 spans 14 amino acids. The germline V gene encodes CDR1 LNHDA and CDR2 SQIVND (reference sequence). CDR3 in amino acids: CASRQAGGLETQYF. Written as DNA, the CDR3 is TGTGCCAGTAGGCAAGCGGGAGGACTAGAGACCCAGTACTTC.

The V call is TRBV7-2, the J call TRBJ1-2; the D gene is possibly TRBD1 (5 bases). Germline CDR1 is SGHTA and CDR2 is FQGNSA. The CDR3 is made up of 14 amino acids. Deletions cut 4 bases from V and 4 bases from J, with 13 bases between. The CDR3 spells CASSSNQGSYGYTF. CDR3 sequence (DNA): TGTGCCAGCAGCTCGAATCAGGGAAGCTATGGCTACACCTTC.

The chain combines TRBV11-3 with TRBJ2-1, with TRBD2 identical over 7 bases. Germline V gene lookup returns CDR1 SGHNT and CDR2 YENEEA. This CDR3 is 14 amino acids long. V dropped 0 bases and J dropped 10; count of bases not matched to a gene: 6. The CDR3, as DNA: TGTGCCAGCAGCTTAGACCTCGTTAGCGGGGAGCAGTTCTTC. It codes for CASSLDLVSGEQFF.

The chain combines TRBV27 with TRBJ2-1; the match to TRBD2 covers 9 bases. Germline V gene sequence: CDR1 MNHEY, CDR2 SMNVEV (reference sequence). The CDR3 consists of 19 residues. V gave up 3 bases and J gave up 3 bases; unmatched junction bases: 15. CDR3: CASSFKGYTGTSLYNEQFF. The CDR3 region has the DNA TGTGCCAGCAGTTTCAAAGGTTATACTGGGACTAGCCTCTACAATGAGCAGTTCTTC.

V gene TRBV18 combines with J gene TRBJ2-5; TRBD1 matches at 12 bases. Germline-derived CDR1 and CDR2 are KGHSH and LQKENI. This CDR3 comprises 15 residues. With 4 bases clipped from V and 5 bases from J, the junction kept 5 bases outside the gene matches. In nucleotides, the CDR3 is TGTGCCAGCTCACTCGGGACAGGGGGCCGGGAGACCCAGTACTTC. This sequence encodes CASSLGTGGRETQYF.

The V call is TRBV24-1, the J call TRBJ2-7; 8 positions agree with TRBD2. CDR1 and CDR2 (germline): KGHDR, SFDVKD. This CDR3 comprises 12 residues. V dropped 9 bases and J dropped 2; count of bases not matched to a gene: 2. The CDR3 region is CATGRGAYEQYF. The CDR3 DNA sequence: TGTGCCACCGGGCGGGGGGCCTACGAGCAGTACTTC.

The chain couples TRBV28 to TRBJ2-2, with D possibly matching TRBD1 (6 bases). Germline CDR1 MDHEN, CDR2 SYDVKM. V lost 7 bases, J lost 0 bases, and 18 bases lay in between. The CDR3 has 17 residues. In nucleotides, the CDR3 is TGTGCCAGCACCGCCACGTGGGGGCCCTCGAACACCGGGGAGCTGTTTTTT. It translates to CASTATWGPSNTGELFF.

V gene TRBV3-1 (or the pseudogene TRBV3-2) combines with J gene TRBJ1-2, with 7 bases matching TRBD1. V gave up 5 bases and J gave up 2 bases; unmatched junction bases: 8. CDR1 is LGHDT, CDR2 YNNKEL, per germline (reference sequence). This CDR3 has 15 amino acids. The CDR3 DNA reads TGTGCCAGCAGCTCACCCGGGACAGCAAACTATGGCTACACCTTC. This gives the protein CASSSPGTANYGYTF.

The chain is built from TRBV7-2 and TRBJ2-7, with D possibly TRBD2 on 5 matching bases. V shed 5 bases and J shed 0 bases, with 11 bases lying between them. CDR3 length equals 14 residues. Germline lookup yields CDR1 SGHTA and CDR2 FQGNSA. The CDR3 spells CASSNPGNSYEQYF. For the CDR3, the DNA is TGTGCCAGCAGCAACCCCGGGAACTCCTACGAGCAGTACTTC.

V usage is TRBV24-1 and J usage is TRBJ1-5; D call uncertain. Germline V gene data show CDR1 as KGHDR and CDR2 as SFDVKD. Trimming took 4 bases from V and 0 from J, leaving 9 bases between them. This CDR3 has 15 residues. The CDR3 nucleotides are TGTGCCACCAGTGACACCCGGGGTAGCAATCAGCCCCAGCATTTT. Protein sequence: CATSDTRGSNQPQHF.

The chain uses TRBV6-1 and TRBJ2-1; D call uncertain. Trimming took off 1 base at V and 1 base at J, with 14 bases between the two ends. CDR1 and CDR2 from the germline V gene are MNHNS and SASEGT. The CDR3 runs 17 residues. The CDR3 coding sequence is TGTGCCAGCAGTGAAGTACGGGTAGGTATATCCTACAATGAGCAGTTCTTC. This gives the protein CASSEVRVGISYNEQFF.

The V and J genes are TRBV2 and TRBJ2-1, with D perhaps TRBD1 (6 bases). V lost 4 bases and J lost 4, with 14 bases in between. CDR3 length: 15 amino acids. Looked up from germline, CDR1 is SNHLY and CDR2 is FYNNEI. The CDR3 coding sequence is TGTGCCAGCAGTGCCGGGACAACCTCATACAATGAGCAGTTCTTC. Translation: CASSAGTTSYNEQFF.

This chain connects TRBV5-1 to TRBJ2-1; 8 bases line up with TRBD2. Germline V gene lookup returns CDR1 SGHRS and CDR2 YFSETQ. The CDR3 sequence is 15 residues long. V trimming: 1 base; J trimming: 5 bases; junction bases outside the gene matches: 5. CDR3 sequence reads: CASSLSSGTHNEQFF. CDR3 in DNA: TGCGCCAGCAGCTTGAGTAGCGGGACCCACAATGAGCAGTTCTTC.

The V and J genes are TRBV4-2 and TRBJ2-3, with a possible D match to TRBD2 (6 bases). The CDR3 extends over 15 amino acids. V was pared by 1 base and J by 4 bases, with 12 bases between. Germline lookup yields CDR1 LGHNA and CDR2 YNFKEQ. CDR3 sequence reads: CASSQAETRSDTQYF. The CDR3, as DNA: TGTGCCAGCAGCCAAGCCGAGACTAGATCAGATACGCAGTATTTT.

This chain links TRBV5-6 with TRBJ2-3; 10 bases match TRBD2. The junction had 10 bases not matched to a gene; V was cut back by 5 bases and J by 4 bases. Germline-derived CDR1 and CDR2 are SGHDT and YYEEEE. The CDR3 is 16 amino acids. The CDR3 nucleotides read TGTGCCAGCAGGGCGAGGGGGACTAGCGTCCCAGATACGCAGTATTTT. It specifies CASRARGTSVPDTQYF.

The chain joins TRBV5-4 to TRBJ1-2; a possible D gene is TRBD1 (6 bases). V shed 3 bases and J shed 0 bases, with 12 bases lying between them. The CDR3 sequence is 15 residues long. CDR1 is SGHNT, CDR2 YYREEE, per germline (reference sequence). This chain's CDR3 is CASSSGQPSNYGYTF. CDR3 DNA sequence: TGTGCCAGCAGCTCAGGACAGCCATCTAACTATGGCTACACCTTC.